Described below is a single T cell receptor (beta chain) sequence and its context. The data were produced by immunoSEQ multiplex PCR, yet TCRdb's version contains in-frame clones alone and is incomplete. Of 30,000 to 45,000 clones in the sample, around 92% are singletons; the top ten hold less than 1.5%. These data are taken from a study of T cell changes during pregnancy in multiple sclerosis. Germline loops: CDR1 ENHRY, CDR2 SYGVKD. The CDR3 has 17 residues. The trim removed 6 bases at V and 5 bases at J, leaving 11 bases unmatched. This sequence originates from a female donor with multiple sclerosis, enrolled in a pregnancy study. The sample comprised PBMCs (not recorded whether the cells were cultured). The gene calls are TRBV10-3 and TRBJ2-3; 13 nucleotides align to TRBD2. CDR3 amino acids: CAISNQLAGGPGDTQYF. DNA of the CDR3: TGTGCCATCAGCAACCAACTAGCGGGAGGGCCGGGAGATACGCAGTATTTT.